Each of the 25 T cell receptor beta chains below was sequenced from the same sample in a study of graft-versus-host responses after intestinal transplantation. Clones were sequenced by immunoSEQ multiplex PCR, and TCRdb holds only the in-frame ones, with some missing. Of around 90,000 clones listed, 80% to 95% are singletons. Their recognized antigens are unknown. This sample comprised unstimulated CD4+ T cells sorted from spleen or lymph node cells, obtained before intestinal transplant. The receptors stem from a human donor who received an intestinal transplant.

The V gene is TRBV7-9, the J gene TRBJ2-3; 11 nucleotides match TRBD1. V lost 4 bases and J lost 6; bases outside the gene matches: 6. Germline CDR1 is SEHNR and CDR2 is FQNEAQ (reference sequence). The CDR3 length is 15 residues. The CDR3 loop is CASSSRDRGSDTQYF. CDR3 DNA: TGTGCCAGCAGCTCTCGGGACAGGGGGAGTGATACGCAGTATTTT.

The rearrangement joins TRBV5-1 to TRBJ2-1; D is undetermined. The V end was cut by 2 bases, the J end by 4 bases, with 16 bases between. Germline values: CDR1 SGHRS, CDR2 YFSETQ. CDR3 size: 16 residues. This CDR3 reads CASSLSGNQEYNEQFF. The DNA of the CDR3 is TGCGCCAGCAGCTTATCCGGCAACCAAGAGTACAATGAGCAGTTCTTC.

The chain is built from TRBV5-6 and TRBJ2-5; D gene uncertain. The V end lost 0 bases, the J end lost 11 bases, and 11 bases lay between the germline ends. Germline V gene data show CDR1 as SGHDT and CDR2 as YYEEEE. This CDR3 is built from 12 residues. As DNA, the CDR3 is TGTGCCAGCAGCTTGGTTGGGTTAGAGCAGTACTTC. It codes for CASSLVGLEQYF. Full variable domain (rest looked up from reference TRBV5-6 and TRBJ2-5): DAGVTQSPTHLIKTRGQQVTLRCSPKSGHDTVSWYQQALGQGPQFIFQYYEEEERQRGNFPDRFSGHQFPNYSSELNVNALLLGDSALYLCASSLVGLEQYFGPGTRLLVL.

The V and J genes are TRBV30 and TRBJ2-1; tentatively, D is TRBD1 (5 bases). With 1 base removed from V and 13 bases from J, the gap between germline ends came to 17 bases. The CDR3 is 13 residues long. CDR1 GTSNPN and CDR2 SVGIG come from the germline V gene (reference sequence). CDR3 protein: CAWSGGTQQIQFF. As DNA, the CDR3 is TGTGCCTGGAGTGGGGGCACCCAACAAATCCAGTTCTTC.

This chain's CDR3 is CASSRDRDSEQYF. As DNA, the CDR3 is TGTGCCAGCTCACGGGACAGGGATAGCGAGCAGTACTTC. This chain uses TRBV18 with TRBJ2-7; 9 positions agree with TRBD1. V lost 4 bases to trimming and J lost 6 bases; unmatched junction nucleotides: 4. From germline, CDR1 is KGHSH and CDR2 LQKENI. There are 13 residues in the CDR3.

V usage is TRBV13 and J usage is TRBJ1-3, with D maybe TRBD1 (6 bases). Germline V CDR1 and CDR2: PRHDT, FYEKMQ (reference sequence). Trimming shortened V by 5 bases and J by 4 bases, and 18 bases separated the two germline ends. CDR3 length: 16 residues. The CDR3 DNA follows: TGTGCCAGCAGCCTCCCCCCGGGACACTTGGGAAACACCATATATTTT. It codes for CASSLPPGHLGNTIYF.

The sample holds one count of this clone. V and J are TRBV5-1 and TRBJ1-5; 9 bases match TRBD1. CDR1 SGHRS and CDR2 YFSETQ come from the germline V gene. V was clipped by 0 bases and J by 12 bases; unmatched bases: 7. The CDR3 has 14 residues. The CDR3 DNA follows: TGCGCCAGCAGCTTGGCCCCGGGACAGGGCCTCCAGCATTTT. It yields the protein CASSLAPGQGLQHF.

The V call is TRBV5-1, the J call TRBJ2-1; a possible D gene is TRBD2 (6 bases). Germline V gene lookup returns CDR1 SGHRS and CDR2 YFSETQ. Deletions cut 3 bases from V and 14 bases from J, with 12 bases between. This CDR3 contains 11 residues. Here the CDR3 reads CASSWPGEEFF. The CDR3 DNA follows: TGCGCCAGCAGCTGGCCGGGGGAGGAGTTCTTC.

This chain uses TRBV7-9 with TRBJ2-7, with TRBD1 matching 8 bases. Germline assignment: CDR1 SEHNR and CDR2 FQNEAQ (reference sequence). V trimming: 3 bases; J trimming: 6 bases; junction bases outside the gene matches: 4. CDR3 length: 13 residues. The CDR3 spells CASSFKTGGEQYF. Written as DNA, the CDR3 is TGTGCCAGCAGCTTCAAAACAGGGGGCGAGCAGTACTTC.

Turning to this clone: Other nucleotide sequences in the sample specify the same CDR3. The rearrangement links TRBV6-6 to TRBJ2-7, with 10 bases matching TRBD2. Germline-derived CDR1 and CDR2 are MNHNY and SVGAGI (reference sequence). V trimming: 5 bases; J trimming: 4 bases; junction bases outside the gene matches: 2. The CDR3 spans 13 residues. CDR3 DNA: TGTGCCAGCAGTCGGACTAGCGGATACGAGCAGTACTTC. This gives the protein CASSRTSGYEQYF.

The J gene is TRBJ1-1, the V gene TRBV5-4; TRBD1 matches at 7 bases. Germline V CDR1 and CDR2: SGHNT, YYREEE (reference sequence). This CDR3 spans 16 amino acids. After removal of 4 bases from V and 0 bases from J, the junction contained 9 bases not matched to a gene. The CDR3 loop is CASSHSRGQMNTEAFF. The CDR3 DNA reads as TGTGCCAGCAGCCATTCTAGGGGACAGATGAACACTGAAGCTTTCTTT.

The chain couples TRBV6-5 to TRBJ1-2, with TRBD1 matching over 10 bases. Germline loops: CDR1 MNHEY, CDR2 SVGAGI. The CDR3 has 15 residues. J gave up 6 bases and V 0 bases, and 4 bases lay outside the gene matches. In nucleotides, the CDR3 is TGTGCCAGCAGTTACTCAAGACAGGGGGCAGATGGCTACACCTTC. It is translated as CASSYSRQGADGYTF.

V is TRBV6-4 and J is TRBJ2-3; D unclear. The germline gives CDR1 MRHNA, CDR2 SNTAGT. The CDR3 spans 14 residues. Trimming pared 4 bases from V and 0 bases from J, leaving 8 bases between. DNA of the CDR3: TGTGCCAGCAGTGTTAGCAGTAGCACAGATACGCAGTATTTT. It translates to CASSVSSSTDTQYF.

This clone was seen a few times. The chain employs TRBV5-4 and TRBJ1-3, with D uncertain. The CDR3 spans 16 residues. Germline CDR1 reads SGHNT; CDR2 reads YYREEE (reference sequence). V shed 0 bases and J shed 8 bases, with 18 bases lying between them. The CDR3 is CASSLGGATYGDTIYF. The CDR3 DNA follows: TGTGCCAGCAGCTTGGGCGGTGCGACCTATGGGGACACCATATATTTT. Full variable domain (rest looked up from reference TRBV5-4 and TRBJ1-3): ETGVTQSPTHLIKTRGQQVTLRCSSQSGHNTVSWYQQALGQGPQFIFQYYREEENGRGNFPPRFSGLQFPNYSSELNVNALELDDSALYLCASSLGGATYGDTIYFGEGSWLTVV.

The chain employs TRBV27 and TRBJ1-5, with D uncertain. The length of the CDR3 is 14 residues. Trimming stripped 5 bases from V and 5 bases from J, with 13 bases between. From germline, CDR1 is MNHEY and CDR2 SMNVEV (reference sequence). The CDR3 DNA reads TGTGCCAGCAGTCCCCGATTGGGATATCAGCCCCAGCATTTT. Translating gives CASSPRLGYQPQHF.

This chain links TRBV7-9 with TRBJ1-2; D is ambiguous. The ends were cut back, 1 base at V and 8 bases at J, with 11 bases in the middle. The germline CDR1 and CDR2 sequences are SEHNR and FQNEAQ (reference sequence). The CDR3 consists of 13 residues. The CDR3: CASSLDRVQGYTF. The CDR3 nucleotides are TGTGCCAGCAGCTTAGATAGGGTTCAAGGCTACACCTTC.

This clone was detected once. The rearrangement joins TRBV7-9 to TRBJ2-2; D is undetermined. The CDR3 sequence is 14 residues long. Between the trimmed V and J ends, which lost 0 bases and 6 bases, there was a span of 8 bases. The germline V gene encodes CDR1 SEHNR and CDR2 FQNEAQ (reference sequence). CDR3 loop: CASSLAAVSGELFF. CDR3 DNA: TGTGCCAGCAGCTTAGCGGCAGTATCCGGGGAGCTGTTTTTT.

The chain combines TRBV5-1 with TRBJ2-7, with 10 bases fitting TRBD2. Germline lookup yields CDR1 SGHRS and CDR2 YFSETQ. The V gene end was trimmed by 3 bases and the J gene end by 3 bases; junction bases not matched to a gene: 18. The CDR3 loop spans 19 amino acids. The CDR3 reads CASSWTFFSGRMPSYEQYF. The CDR3 DNA reads as TGCGCCAGCAGCTGGACCTTCTTTAGCGGGAGGATGCCTAGCTACGAGCAGTACTTC.

The chain is built from TRBV13 and TRBJ2-7; D may be TRBD1 (6 bases). The CDR3 loop spans 17 amino acids. Germline V gives CDR1 PRHDT, CDR2 FYEKMQ (reference sequence). Trimming removed 0 bases at V and 4 bases at J, with 19 bases between. The CDR3 DNA follows: TGTGCCAGCAGCTTAGGAAAGTTGGGACACTCCCGGTACGAGCAGTACTTC. Residues: CASSLGKLGHSRYEQYF.

This chain uses TRBV28 with TRBJ2-7; no firm D call. This CDR3 comprises 15 residues. V was cut by 4 bases and J by 3 bases, with 16 bases left in between. Germline-derived CDR1 and CDR2 are MDHEN and SYDVKM. This CDR3 is CASSSPGRLRYEQYF. The CDR3 nucleotides read TGTGCCAGCAGTTCTCCTGGTAGGTTACGCTACGAGCAGTACTTC.

The CDR3 nucleotides are TGTGCCAGCAGTTTCCGCGACGGCTCCATTAACTATGGCTACACCTTC. Its protein product is CASSFRDGSINYGYTF. V is TRBV27 and J is TRBJ1-2; D unresolved. The germline CDR1 and CDR2 sequences are MNHEY and SMNVEV (reference sequence). With 3 bases removed from V and 1 base from J, the gap between germline ends came to 15 bases. The CDR3 is 16 residues long.

This clone was recorded once. The chain is built from TRBV10-2 and TRBJ1-1; D perhaps matches TRBD1 (5 bases). This CDR3 region has 14 residues. V was pared by 0 bases and J by 3 bases, with 8 bases between. Germline values: CDR1 WSHSY, CDR2 SAAADI. The DNA of the CDR3 is TGCGCCAGCAGTGAGTCGCCGGGGGACACTGAAGCTTTCTTT. The encoded protein is CASSESPGDTEAFF.

This chain uses TRBV19 with TRBJ2-7; TRBD2 aligns across 10 bases. V was pared by 4 bases and J by 4 bases, with 7 bases of the junction left unmatched. Germline assignment: CDR1 LNHDA and CDR2 SQIVND (reference sequence). This CDR3 has 15 amino acids. Here the CDR3 DNA reads TGTGCCAGTAGTAGAAGCGGGAGGGCCTGGTACGAGCAGTACTTC. It codes for CASSRSGRAWYEQYF.

The V and J genes are TRBV18 and TRBJ1-6; TRBD1 agrees at 11 bases. J gave up 4 bases and V 0 bases, and 11 bases lay outside the gene matches. The germline V gene has CDR1 KGHSH and CDR2 LQKENI. The CDR3 has 20 amino acids. Here the CDR3 reads CASSPPAKGTGGHYNSPLHF. CDR3 coding DNA: TGTGCCAGCTCACCACCGGCTAAGGGGACAGGGGGTCATTATAATTCACCCCTCCACTTT.

This clone was found once. This chain uses TRBV28 with TRBJ2-7; 12 nucleotides match TRBD1. This CDR3 region has 15 residues. Germline lookup yields CDR1 MDHEN and CDR2 SYDVKM. The V segment lost 8 bases and the J segment 5 bases; nucleotides outside the gene matches: 10. The chain's CDR3 is CASAPLRDRGHEQYF. CDR3 in DNA: TGTGCCAGCGCCCCACTTAGGGACAGGGGGCACGAGCAGTACTTC.